Detailed here is one T cell receptor (beta chain). Its antigen is as yet unknown. The sample originates from a study of cytomegalovirus exposure and HLA in healthy donors. Study conclusions and caveats: Prediction of most subjects' HLA-A and HLA-B alleles by TCR beta sequences was reportedly accurate. In all likelihood, a cluster of highly shared sequence variants was a sequencing artifact. Previously analyzed data showed that most TCR beta V segments were productive at a frequency of about 87% or about 30%.

Use of 60 Vbeta and 13 Jbeta primers characterized the PCR. The protocol was immunoSEQ multiplex PCR, while the TCRdb copy is restricted to in-frame clones and leaves out a portion. The sample has over 100,000 clones, 75% to 80% seen once. J gave up 5 bases and V 6 bases, and 7 bases lay outside the gene matches. Germline V gives CDR1 SEHNR, CDR2 FQNEAQ (reference sequence). There are 16 residues in the CDR3. The rearrangement joins TRBV7-9 to TRBJ1-4, with 12 bases matching TRBD1. The sample taken for sequencing was PBMCs. The sequence derives from a woman younger than 45 in good health and CMV-seropositive. The DNA for the CDR3 is TGTGCCAGCAGGGGGACAGGGGGCGTTGAGAATGAAAAACTGTTTTTT. Translation: CASRGTGGVENEKLFF.